Below, 10 T cell receptor beta chains from the same sample are listed, as sequenced in a study of T cells in Graves' hyperthyroidism and ophthalmopathy (dated by TCRdb to the late 2010s). Library preparation employed multiplex PCR. The sample was run on an Illumina HiSeq 2000. The TCR beta CDR3 regions were amplified from RNA transcripts. The first round of RT-PCR for the TCR CDR3 was performed with the HTBI primer set and the Qiagen OneStep RT-PCR kit. TCRdb itself trimmed the public reads at Q25 with fastp, ran MiXCR and retained productive beta chains. Rows are unified per CDR3 protein, each entry keeping the most common DNA and genes. The sample table holds 500,000 to 650,000 distinct CDR3 sequences, of which about 20% were seen once. About half of the sample comes from the top ten. Sequenced material: blood. These receptors were taken from a man in his forties with Graves' ophthalmopathy.

This clonotype came up a few times. The chain combines TRBV11-2 with TRBJ1-6, with 7 bases identical to TRBD1. Germline V gene data show CDR1 as SGHAT and CDR2 as FQNNGV. The length of the CDR3 is 15 residues. With 1 base clipped from V and 9 bases from J, the junction kept 6 bases outside the gene matches. For the CDR3, the DNA is TGTGCCAGCAGCTTAGCGAGGGCAGGGGGTTCACCCCTCCACTTT. Translating it yields CASSLARAGGSPLHF.

This clonotype was seen ten or more times. V gene TRBV7-8 combines with J gene TRBJ2-5; D might be TRBD2 (6 bases). Deletions cut 5 bases from V and 1 base from J, with 14 bases between. CDR1 and CDR2 (germline): SGHVS, FQNEAQ. This CDR3 has 15 amino acids. The CDR3 spells CASSPLRTIQETQYF. CDR3 sequence (DNA): TGTGCCAGCAGCCCCCTCCGGACTATCCAAGAGACCCAGTACTTC.

This clonotype was detected a few times. V usage is TRBV30 and J usage is TRBJ1-2, with D perhaps matching TRBD1 (6 bases). V was shortened by 0 bases and J by 9 bases, with 17 bases between the two germline ends. The CDR3 spans 14 residues. CDR1 GTSNPN and CDR2 SVGIG come from the germline V gene (reference sequence). CDR3 loop: CAWSVRLGAECYTF. Written as DNA, the CDR3 is TGTGCCTGGAGTGTACGGTTGGGGGCGGAGTGCTACACCTTC.

This clonotype was counted a few times. The chain is built from TRBV20-1 and TRBJ2-5; possibly TRBD2 for D (5 bases). CDR1 DFQATT and CDR2 SNEGSKA come from the germline V gene (reference sequence). The CDR3 consists of 17 residues. Trimming left V 0 bases short and J 5 bases short, with 22 bases between. The CDR3, as DNA: TGCAGTGCTAGAGATATTGTCAGTGGGAGCTTGGGGGAGACCCAGTACTTC. This translates into CSARDIVSGSLGETQYF.

For this clonotype: This clone may be a read error of a much larger clone one base away. This rearrangement joins TRBV30 to TRBJ1-1; maybe TRBD1 (6 bases). Germline V gives CDR1 GTSNPN, CDR2 SVGIG (reference sequence). The CDR3 sequence is 13 residues long. The CDR3 nucleotides are TGTGCCTGGAGTCATCAGGGGAACGCTGAAGCTTTCTTT. Its translation is CAWSHQGNAEAFF.

This chain links TRBV6-2 or TRBV6-3 with TRBJ1-2; tentatively, D is TRBD1 (5 bases). The CDR3 extends over 15 amino acids. Per germline, CDR1 MNHEY and CDR2 SVGEGT. V lost 6 bases to trimming and J lost 1 base, with 15 bases between them. The CDR3 sequence: CASRPGHLLNYGYTF. CDR3 DNA: TGTGCCAGCAGACCCGGACATCTCCTTAACTATGGCTACACCTTC.

The J gene is TRBJ2-7, the V gene TRBV6-2 or TRBV6-3, with D uncertain. The V end lost 2 bases, the J end lost 4 bases, and 12 bases lay between the germline ends. Germline CDR1 MNHEY, CDR2 SVGEGT. The CDR3 has 14 amino acids. The chain's CDR3 is CASSYDRFNYEQYF. The DNA for the CDR3 is TGTGCCAGCAGTTACGACCGTTTCAATTACGAGCAGTACTTC.

The chain joins TRBV5-1 to TRBJ1-2; TRBD1 is a possible D gene (6 bases). The CDR3 runs to 13 residues. The V end lost 3 bases, the J end lost 6 bases, and 12 bases lay between the germline ends. Germline values: CDR1 SGHRS, CDR2 YFSETQ. CDR3 in DNA: TGCGCCAGCAGCTCAGGGAGGGGGAATGGCTACACCTTC. This gives the protein CASSSGRGNGYTF.

This clonotype was seen many times. The J gene is TRBJ1-2, the V gene TRBV3-1; possible D gene TRBD1, 6 bases. Trimming removed 1 base at V and 6 bases at J, with 12 bases between. Germline CDR1 reads LGHDT; CDR2 reads YNNKEL (reference sequence). The CDR3 spans 14 residues. The CDR3 spells CASSQGARGDGYTF. The CDR3 DNA reads as TGTGCCAGCAGCCAAGGGGCGAGGGGGGATGGCTACACCTTC.

This clonotype was seen at least ten times. This chain connects TRBV6-6 to TRBJ1-5; 8 positions match TRBD1. CDR3 size: 18 residues. After removal of 2 bases from V and 1 base from J, the junction contained 10 bases not matched to a gene. Germline loops: CDR1 MNHNY, CDR2 SVGAGI (reference sequence). The CDR3 sequence: CASSYTRTGRESNQPQHF. CDR3 DNA sequence: TGTGCCAGCAGTTACACGAGGACAGGGAGAGAAAGCAATCAGCCCCAGCATTTT.